Sequencing of this TCR beta chain was carried out in a study of identical twins. Study-wide results and limits: The abundant beta clonotypes from cord blood had fewer insertions, and memory repertoires had none of this.

Every donor was a healthy Caucasian. Losses at the gene ends were 4 bases for V and 1 base for J; bases not matched to a gene: 13. CDR3 length equals 17 residues. Looked up from germline, CDR1 is KGHSH and CDR2 is LQKENI. This clonotype has a handful of counts. Antigen: not known. TCRdb reanalysed the 5' RACE reads using MiXCR and keeps one entry per CDR3 protein. The sample lists 650,000 to 750,000 distinct CDR3 sequences; less than 25% were seen once. The same sample was also used in a study of T cells expressing NK-cell markers.

The sample consisted of PBMCs. The source of this sequence is a woman in her late teens or twenties in good health. J is TRBJ2-7 and V is TRBV18; 7 nucleotides line up with TRBD2. CDR3 DNA sequence: TGTGCCAGCTCACTCCTTTCTCGGGGGGTAAGATCCTACGAGCAGTACTTC. Protein: CASSLLSRGVRSYEQYF.